What follows are 17 T cell receptor beta chains derived from one specimen sequenced in a study of T cells in Graves' hyperthyroidism and ophthalmopathy. TCR beta CDR3 region amplification was performed from RNA transcripts. The HTBI set primed first-round TCR CDR3 RT-PCR. In TCRdb, the multiplex PCR reads were re-called with MiXCR into one record per CDR3 protein. The sample holds around 200,000 distinct CDR3 sequences, over 15% seen once. Sequences were obtained from blood. These receptors all stem from a woman in her 50s with Graves' hyperthyroidism.

V usage is TRBV11-3 and J usage is TRBJ2-1, with D unresolved. CDR1 and CDR2 (germline): SGHNT, YENEEA. This CDR3 is built from 14 residues. V gave up 5 bases and J gave up 4 bases, with 12 bases separating them. The CDR3: CASSPASGYNEQFF. DNA of the CDR3: TGTGCCAGCAGCCCAGCCTCCGGGTACAATGAGCAGTTCTTC. Supplemented by reference TRBV11-3 and TRBJ2-1, the full variable domain reads EAGVVQSPRYKIIEKKQPVAFWCNPISGHNTLYWYLQNLGQGPELLIRYENEEAVDDSQLPKDRFSAERLKGVDSTLKIQPAELGDSAVYLCASSPASGYNEQFFGPGTRLTVL.

This clonotype was counted a few times. One end of the junction fails to match germline, which may point to a read error. CDR3 sequence: CAGSEEGQGVSPLHF. In DNA, the CDR3 is TGTGCCGGCAGTGAAGAGGGACAGGGGGTCTCACCCCTCCACTTT. The V gene is TRBV25-1, the J gene TRBJ1-6; 11 bases align to TRBD1. The CDR3 covers 15 residues. Germline CDR1 MGHDK, CDR2 SYGVNS.

The chain is built from TRBV7-3 and TRBJ1-1, with D unclear. The CDR3 extends over 13 amino acids. Trimming removed 8 bases at V and 6 bases at J, with 16 bases between. Germline CDR1 is SGHTA and CDR2 is FQGTGA. In DNA form, the CDR3 reads TGTGCCAGCGCTATCAACCCCAACGCTGAAGCTTTCTTT. This codes for CASAINPNAEAFF. The complete variable domain, with remaining parts taken from reference TRBV7-3 and TRBJ1-1, reads GAGVSQTPSNKVTEKGKYVELRCDPISGHTALYWYRQSLGQGPEFLIYFQGTGAADDSGLPNDRFFAVRPEGSVSTLKIQRTERGDSAVYLCASAINPNAEAFFGQGTRLTVV.

The chain employs TRBV6-5 and TRBJ1-1, with a possible D match to TRBD1 (6 bases). Trimming stripped 4 bases from V and 3 bases from J, with 18 bases between. The CDR3 loop spans 16 amino acids. Germline V gene sequence: CDR1 MNHEY, CDR2 SVGAGI. DNA for the CDR3: TGTGCCAGCAGTTCACCACAGGGCCTCGACGACACTGAAGCTTTCTTT. Translation gives CASSSPQGLDDTEAFF.

The chain recombines TRBV13 with TRBJ2-7; 7 bases match TRBD2. The CDR3 is 13 residues long. CDR1 and CDR2 from the germline V gene are PRHDT and FYEKMQ (reference sequence). V shed 6 bases and J 6 bases; nucleotides not matched to a gene: 8. The CDR3 sequence is CASSTDGGFEQYF. The CDR3 DNA reads TGTGCCAGCAGTACCGACGGGGGGTTCGAGCAGTACTTC.

The gene calls are TRBV7-9 and TRBJ1-2; TRBD1 might be the D (6 bases). Trimming shortened V by 1 base and J by 0 bases, and 9 bases separated the two germline ends. Looked up from germline, CDR1 is SEHNR and CDR2 is FQNEAQ (reference sequence). CDR3 size: 15 residues. The CDR3 nucleotides are TGTGCCAGCAGCTTAGTACAGGGAGCTAACTATGGCTACACCTTC. It encodes CASSLVQGANYGYTF.

This clonotype was seen many times. This sequence joins TRBV10-1 and TRBJ2-7; D is uncertain. The CDR3 loop spans 13 amino acids. Germline V gene data show CDR1 as WNHNN and CDR2 as SYGVQD (reference sequence). The V gene lost 5 bases and the J gene lost 0 bases, with 8 bases spanning the gap. The CDR3 nucleotides are TGCGCCAGCAGTCCTGAAAGCTCCTACGAGCAGTACTTC. Encoded protein: CASSPESSYEQYF.

The table lists this clonotype with many counts. The chain links TRBV11-2 to TRBJ2-7, with 10 bases aligning to TRBD1. The CDR3 covers 14 residues. Unmatched junction bases numbered 4, after V lost 3 bases and J lost 5 bases. Germline V gene sequence: CDR1 SGHAT, CDR2 FQNNGV. The DNA of the CDR3 is TGTGCCAGCAGCTTTGGGACAGGGGTGGACGAGCAGTACTTC. Translating gives CASSFGTGVDEQYF. The variable domain in full, completed from reference TRBV11-2 and TRBJ2-7, reads EAGVAQSPRYKIIEKRQSVAFWCNPISGHATLYWYQQILGQGPKLLIQFQNNGVVDDSQLPKDRFSAERLKGVDSTLKIQPAKLEDSAVYLCASSFGTGVDEQYFGPGTRLTVT.

The V gene is TRBV19, the J gene TRBJ2-7, with 7 bases that match TRBD2. V gave up 6 bases and J gave up 2 bases; unmatched junction bases: 7. There are 14 residues in the CDR3. From germline, CDR1 is LNHDA and CDR2 SQIVND (reference sequence). CDR3 DNA sequence: TGTGCCAGTAGCCCTCTGGGAGGGGCCTACGAGCAGTACTTC. Translation: CASSPLGGAYEQYF. Full variable domain (rest looked up from reference TRBV19 and TRBJ2-7): DGGITQSPKYLFRKEGQNVTLSCEQNLNHDAMYWYRQDPGQGLRLIYYSQIVNDFQKGDIAEGYSVSREKKESFPLTVTSAQKNPTAFYLCASSPLGGAYEQYFGPGTRLTVT.

The chain recombines TRBV6-1 with TRBJ2-1, with unresolved D. This CDR3 is 14 amino acids long. Trimming pared 6 bases from V and 8 bases from J, leaving 17 bases between. Germline loops: CDR1 MNHNS, CDR2 SASEGT. CDR3 region: CASSQTLSPDEQFF. The CDR3 DNA sequence: TGTGCCAGCAGCCAGACCCTAAGCCCGGATGAGCAGTTCTTC.

The V gene is TRBV4-1, the J gene TRBJ2-5; 9 nucleotides align to TRBD2. CDR3 length: 16 amino acids. Germline V gene data show CDR1 as MGHRA and CDR2 as YSYEKL. The J segment lost 4 bases and the V segment lost 1 base, leaving 7 bases of the junction unmatched. CDR3 bases: TGCGCCAGCAGCCAAGCTCGGCGGGGGGGCCTAGAGACCCAGTACTTC. Residues: CASSQARRGGLETQYF.

This clonotype was seen many times. The gene calls are TRBV7-2 and TRBJ1-3; D remains ambiguous. V was shortened by 5 bases and J by 0 bases, with 11 bases between the two germline ends. Looked up from germline, CDR1 is SGHTA and CDR2 is FQGNSA. CDR3 size: 15 residues. The CDR3 coding sequence is TGTGCCAGCAGCCCGACACGAGCCTCTGGAAACACCATATATTTT. Its translation is CASSPTRASGNTIYF.

The V gene is TRBV5-1, the J gene TRBJ2-7; TRBD1 aligns across 8 bases. V gave up 0 bases and J gave up 7 bases; unmatched junction bases: 3. Germline CDR1 reads SGHRS; CDR2 reads YFSETQ. This CDR3 is built from 13 residues. The CDR3 nucleotides read TGCGCCAGCAGCTTGGAAGGACAGGGAGAGCAGTACTTC. It yields the protein CASSLEGQGEQYF.

This clonotype was found a few times. The chain uses TRBV5-4 and TRBJ2-3; D ambiguous. Germline V gives CDR1 SGHNT, CDR2 YYREEE (reference sequence). The CDR3 runs to 15 residues. The V and J ends lost 0 bases and 0 bases respectively, with 8 bases between them. For the CDR3, the DNA is TGTGCCAGCAGCTTGGGGCGTATAAGCACAGATACGCAGTATTTT. Translating gives CASSLGRISTDTQYF.

This clonotype was seen at least ten times. V and J are TRBV6-1 and TRBJ2-7, with D perhaps TRBD2 (5 bases). The CDR3 sequence is 14 residues long. V lost 1 base and J 3 bases, leaving 10 bases between the germline ends. Germline V gene lookup returns CDR1 MNHNS and CDR2 SASEGT. The chain's CDR3 is CASSEVGSDYEQYF. CDR3 coding DNA: TGTGCCAGCAGTGAAGTTGGTAGCGACTACGAGCAGTACTTC.

The chain joins TRBV30 to TRBJ2-5; 8 bases fit TRBD1. CDR3 length equals 15 residues. The germline V gene encodes CDR1 GTSNPN and CDR2 SVGIG (reference sequence). V shed 4 bases and J 5 bases; nucleotides not matched to a gene: 12. CDR3 nucleotides: TGTGCCTGGAAGAGCGCACGACAGGGGAGGGAGACCCAGTACTTC. As protein: CAWKSARQGRETQYF.

The chain couples TRBV5-4 to TRBJ1-1; perhaps TRBD1 as D (6 bases). The V end was cut by 5 bases, the J end by 5 bases, with 19 bases between. Germline loops: CDR1 SGHNT, CDR2 YYREEE (reference sequence). This CDR3 has 15 residues. CDR3 nucleotides: TGTGCCAGCAGAGCGGTGGGGGCGCCCGGTACTGAAGCTTTCTTT. This encodes CASRAVGAPGTEAFF. The entire variable domain, with the rest obtained from reference TRBV5-4 and TRBJ1-1, is as follows: ETGVTQSPTHLIKTRGQQVTLRCSSQSGHNTVSWYQQALGQGPQFIFQYYREEENGRGNFPPRFSGLQFPNYSSELNVNALELDDSALYLCASRAVGAPGTEAFFGQGTRLTVV.